This entry concerns a single T cell receptor (beta chain). Clones were read by immunoSEQ multiplex PCR, and TCRdb kept only the in-frame ones, dropping some. Of some 140,000 clones listed, roughly four fifths were seen once; the top ten hold around 8.4%. The sample is drawn from a study of blood T cell repertoires in COVID-19. V was pared by 1 base and J by 0 bases, with 10 bases between. This CDR3 is built from 15 residues. The germline CDR1 and CDR2 sequences are SNHLY and FYNNEI. This sequence joins TRBV2 and TRBJ2-7; tentatively, D is TRBD2 (6 bases). The clonotype was recovered from a man in his fifties who had recovered from COVID-19. The sample consisted of PBMCs or T cells enriched from blood (not recorded which). This chain's CDR3 is CASSEGGTDSYEQYF. The CDR3, as DNA: TGTGCCAGCAGTGAAGGCGGGACTGACTCCTACGAGCAGTACTTC.